What follows describes a single T cell receptor beta chain. Its antigen remains unknown. TCRdb's table, derived via immunoSEQ multiplex PCR, lists solely in-frame clones and lacks some. The sample shows some 32,000 clones, around 83% of them seen only once. The data were taken from a study of OX40 agonist ivuxolimab in advanced cancers. Study as a whole: Males comprised 75% to 90% of the group, whose mean age was approximately 60 years (range roughly 20 to 90).

The germline V and J ends were trimmed by 4 bases and 5 bases, with 8 bases remaining between them. Looked up from germline, CDR1 is SEHNR and CDR2 is FQNEAQ (reference sequence). The CDR3 is 12 residues long. Overall study results and limits: CD4+ and CD8+ blood T cells expanded clonally by week 6 at 0.1 to 3.0 mg/kg.

The rearrangement uses TRBV7-9 and TRBJ2-5; D is unresolved. The sample was CD4+ or CD8+ T cells sorted from blood, taken in a trial of the OX40 agonist ivuxolimab. The clonotype originates from an adult with an advanced solid tumor such as melanoma, head and neck, liver or kidney cancer. The CDR3 here is CASSWSGETQYF. The CDR3 coding sequence is TGTGCCAGCAGCTGGTCTGGCGAGACCCAGTACTTC.